This T cell receptor beta chain came from a study of blood T cell repertoires in COVID-19. The wider study: Both acute and convalescent COVID-19 samples were obtained from the United States, Italy and Spain. PBMCs, B-cell-depleted T cells, or T cells provided the cDNA or gDNA that made up the material.

Original handling: Cell counts per sample came from amplifying reference gene primers. The protocol was immunoSEQ multiplex PCR, while the TCRdb copy is restricted to in-frame clones and leaves out a portion. V, J and clone size were drawn from that table, and D and trimming were deduced from the DNA. The table lists around 700,000 clones, 80% to 90% of them singletons. This CDR3 has 18 amino acids. J was trimmed by 0 bases and V by 4 bases; bases with no gene match: 10. Per germline, CDR1 SEHNR and CDR2 FQNEAQ (reference sequence). The specimen was peripheral blood. The TCR comes from a woman between 18 and 29 years old with acute or convalescent COVID-19. The chain carries TRBV7-9 and TRBJ2-1; 9 nucleotides match TRBD1. CDR3 sequence (DNA): TGTGCCAGCAGCTCACAACCGACAGGGGGGAGCTCCTACAATGAGCAGTTCTTC. Its protein is CASSSQPTGGSSYNEQFF.